The sample holds a few counts of the clone carrying this T cell receptor beta chain. Its specificity is unknown. CDR1 and CDR2 (germline): SGHAT, FQNNGV. V was trimmed by 0 bases and J by 6 bases, leaving 8 bases between them. The CDR3 length is 13 residues. The sample comes from a study of human T cells and chemical hapten exposure. Overall study: Among samples, TCR yields varied mainly because of small differences in pooled library volume.

As for time point: pre-sensitization, week 0. This sample's treatment: therapeutic diphenylcyclopropenone sensitization with weekly scalp DPC. MiXCR was run by TCRdb on the RACE reads, yielding one entry per CDR3 protein. Altogether about 300,000 distinct CDR3 sequences are present, around 5.5% being singletons, with the ten largest covering more than 8%. Points from the study as a whole: Significantly greater numbers of large CDR3 similarity clusters came from expanded TCRs than from controls.

The sample was whole blood, taken in connection with sensitization to the hapten diphenylcyclopropenone (DPC). J is TRBJ2-5 and V is TRBV11-2; no definite D call. This clonotype was sampled from a woman aged 18-29 years with alopecia areata. Some clones in this sample may be carry-over from other donors' samples. The CDR3 sequence: CASSLELSKTQYF. The DNA of the CDR3 is TGTGCCAGCAGCTTAGAACTGTCCAAGACCCAGTACTTC.